One and the same sample provided the 6 T cell receptor beta chains below, sequenced in a study of a mutant IDH1 vaccine in newly diagnosed glioma. Antigens of these TCRs are unknown. Time point of the sample: week 47, end of study. Vaccinated patients received 300 ug of mutant IDH1 20-mer peptide per dose, with topical imiquimod. TCRdb's copy holds only in-frame clones and misses some; the assay was immunoSEQ multiplex PCR. The table shows tens of thousands of clones, with about two thirds occurring only once. The sample consisted of peripheral blood mononuclear cells (PBMCs), taken from a glioma patient whose treatment included an IDH1 peptide vaccine. The receptor source for this set is a man aged 40-55 years with glioma. Some clones in this sample may be carry-over from other donors' samples.

This clone was detected only a few times. The CDR3 reads CASRDGDRVFLNGYTF. The CDR3 coding sequence is TGTGCCAGCAGGGACGGGGACAGGGTTTTTCTAAATGGCTACACCTTC. This chain uses TRBV2 with TRBJ1-2; TRBD1 aligns across 9 bases. This CDR3 comprises 16 residues. Germline V gene data show CDR1 as SNHLY and CDR2 as FYNNEI. J lost 6 bases, V lost 6 bases, and 14 bases had no gene match.

This rearrangement joins TRBV6-1 to TRBJ2-7, with 7 bases matching TRBD1. CDR3 length: 13 amino acids. Germline V gives CDR1 MNHNS, CDR2 SASEGT. Trimming at V came to 5 bases and at J to 1 base, leaving 2 bases not matched to a gene. The CDR3, as DNA: TGTGCCAGCAGTCCGGGACAGTCCTACGAGCAGTACTTC. Amino acids: CASSPGQSYEQYF.

This clone was observed once. V is TRBV19 and J is TRBJ2-2; D is perhaps TRBD1 (5 bases). This CDR3 spans 16 amino acids. V was cut by 7 bases and J by 1 base, with 16 bases left in between. Germline values: CDR1 LNHDA, CDR2 SQIVND (reference sequence). The CDR3 DNA reads as TGTGCCAGTACTGATAACGGACACCGGAACACCGGGGAGCTGTTTTTT. Its protein product is CASTDNGHRNTGELFF.

There are a few counts of this clone. This chain joins TRBV2 and TRBJ1-1; 7 bases are shared with TRBD1. The CDR3 runs 14 residues. The germline CDR1 and CDR2 sequences are SNHLY and FYNNEI. V shed 5 bases and J 1 base; nucleotides not matched to a gene: 4. Here the CDR3 DNA reads TGTGCCAGCAGTTCGCGGACAGGGAACACTGAAGCTTTCTTT. This sequence encodes CASSSRTGNTEAFF.

This chain links TRBV5-1 with TRBJ2-1, with 9 bases matching TRBD1. The germline CDR1 and CDR2 sequences are SGHRS and YFSETQ. Trimming removed 4 bases from V and 5 bases from J; junction bases left unmatched: 19. CDR3 length: 19 amino acids. The CDR3 nucleotides read TGCGCCAGCAGCCAATGGGGGGATGAGCGGACAGGGGCGAACAATGAGCAGTTCTTC. Its protein product is CASSQWGDERTGANNEQFF.

The chain combines TRBV7-2 with TRBJ1-1; D is possibly TRBD1 (6 bases). V was cut by 6 bases and J by 8 bases, with 16 bases left in between. Germline-derived CDR1 and CDR2 are SGHTA and FQGNSA. This CDR3 has 13 residues. CDR3 sequence (DNA): TGTGCCAGCAGAGGGGGTTACGGCGGAGAAGCTTTCTTT. It encodes CASRGGYGGEAFF.